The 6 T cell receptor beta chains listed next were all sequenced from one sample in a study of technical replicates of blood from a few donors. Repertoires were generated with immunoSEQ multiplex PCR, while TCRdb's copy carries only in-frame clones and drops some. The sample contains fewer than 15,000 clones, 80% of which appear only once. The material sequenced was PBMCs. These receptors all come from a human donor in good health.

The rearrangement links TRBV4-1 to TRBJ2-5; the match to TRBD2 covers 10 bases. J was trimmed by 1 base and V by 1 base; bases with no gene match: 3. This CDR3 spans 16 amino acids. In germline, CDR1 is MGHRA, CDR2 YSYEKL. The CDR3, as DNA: TGCGCCAGCAGCCAAGCTAGCGGGAGCCTCCAAGAGACCCAGTACTTC. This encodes CASSQASGSLQETQYF.

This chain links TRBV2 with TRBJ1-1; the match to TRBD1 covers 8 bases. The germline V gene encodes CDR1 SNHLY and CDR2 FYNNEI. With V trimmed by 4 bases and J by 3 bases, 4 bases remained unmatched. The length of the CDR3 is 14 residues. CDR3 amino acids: CASSVGTGYTEAFF. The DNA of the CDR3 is TGTGCCAGCAGTGTCGGGACAGGCTACACTGAAGCTTTCTTT.

The CDR3 is CASSVLGTGDGWSNQPQHF. For the CDR3, the DNA is TGTGCCAGCAGCGTACTGGGGACAGGGGATGGATGGAGCAATCAGCCCCAGCATTTT. The chain joins TRBV9 to TRBJ1-5; TRBD1 aligns across 10 bases. The CDR3 runs to 19 residues. Trimming took 1 base from V and 1 from J; bases not matched to a gene: 11. From germline, CDR1 is SGDLS and CDR2 YYNGEE.

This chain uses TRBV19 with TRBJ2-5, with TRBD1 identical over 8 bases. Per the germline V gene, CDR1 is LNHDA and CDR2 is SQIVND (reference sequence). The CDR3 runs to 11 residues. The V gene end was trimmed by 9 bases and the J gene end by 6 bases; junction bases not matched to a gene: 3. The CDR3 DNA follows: TGTGCCAGCAGACAGGGGAAGACCCAGTACTTC. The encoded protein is CASRQGKTQYF.

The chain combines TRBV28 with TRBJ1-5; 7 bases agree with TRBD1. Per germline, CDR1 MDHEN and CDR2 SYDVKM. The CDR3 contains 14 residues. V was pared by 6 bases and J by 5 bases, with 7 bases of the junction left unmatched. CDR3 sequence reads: CASRSGTAYQPQHF. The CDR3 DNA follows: TGTGCCAGCAGATCGGGGACAGCTTATCAGCCCCAGCATTTT.

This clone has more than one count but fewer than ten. CDR3 sequence: CATYRNTEAFF. Written as DNA, the CDR3 is TGTGCCACATACAGGAACACTGAAGCTTTCTTT. The V call is TRBV28, the J call TRBJ1-1; D is uncertain. V was clipped by 10 bases and J by 1 base, with 7 bases between them. The CDR3 contains 11 residues. Germline V gene data show CDR1 as MDHEN and CDR2 as SYDVKM.